The clone carrying this TCR beta chain showed up many times. The sample originates from a study of CD8 T cells in ankylosing spondylitis. The CDR3 extends over 17 amino acids. Germline CDR1 reads LGHDT; CDR2 reads YNNKEL (reference sequence). The V and J ends lost 2 bases and 2 bases, in that order; junction bases with no gene match: 12. From the 5' RACE reads, TCRdb called clonotypes with MiXCR, one entry per CDR3 protein. The sample records 210,000 or so distinct CDR3 sequences, under 8.5% being singletons. The sample was blood, either unsorted or a sorted T cell fraction (not recorded which). The chain links TRBV3-1 to TRBJ2-7; TRBD1 agrees at 7 bases. The source is a female donor with ankylosing spondylitis or in good health (not recorded which). CDR3 DNA: TGTGCCAGCAGCCAAAGAGGGGGCCCTTCTTCAACCTACGAGCAGTACTTC. This sequence encodes CASSQRGGPSSTYEQYF.